The entry below gives a single TCR beta chain sequence along with its context. This receptor's antigen is unknown. Within one base of it there is no much larger clone, and no base qualities were kept. This sample is drawn from a study of a mutant IDH1 vaccine in newly diagnosed glioma (dated by TCRdb to about 2021). Notes on the research overall: Patients received eight vaccinations in weeks 1, 3, 5, 7, 11, 15, 19 and 23, corresponding to visits V03 through V10. Vaccination was initiated 4-6 weeks after radiotherapy alone, or concurrently with temozolomide cycles in the chemotherapy-containing groups. Of the approximately 33 treated patients, roughly 62% were male and approximately 40% were female, and the mean age was roughly 40 years. Before enrollment, patients had received standard therapy of radiotherapy alone, temozolomide alone, or radiochemotherapy with temozolomide; most received the combination. Peripheral blood was drawn at six visits: V03 (baseline), V05, V07, V10, V12 and V13. For exploratory analyses, approximately 25 treated patients had longitudinal TCRB deep sequencing done wherever samples were available. Study-wide findings and limitations: The authors stated that sample limitations prevented analyses of patient blood samples from being reproduced. Selection of PBMC samples for TCRB deep sequencing was based on availability. Vaccine-induced immune responses across multiple MHC alleles were detected in 93.3% of patients. Pseudoprogression seemed to be unrelated to changes in the top peripheral T cell clonotypes found by TCRB sequencing.

To prepare the library, the immunoSEQ multiplex PCR assay was applied. Rearranged TCR beta chain sequences were amplified using the hsTCRB Kit according to the manufacturer's protocol. TCRB libraries were sequenced on an Illumina MiSeq. As for the original processing: The proprietary platform of the kit vendor was used for demultiplexing, trimming and gene mapping. In its TCRdb copy, this immuneACCESS table keeps in-frame sequences only and misses some clones. Where compared with another copy, unresolved V genes explain less than half of these, and the others have no known cause. Clone size and V and J calls were adopted from that table, with D and trimming inferred from the DNA. In all, the sample holds more than 20,000 clones, and roughly 85% of those were seen once. Jointly, the top ten make up about 8.2% of the sample. From the cysteine through the phenylalanine, the CDR3 covers 15 amino acids. Only the CDR3 part of the read is kept: 45 bases, read in frame from the first base. Deletion took 4 bases off V and 1 base off J, with a span of 14 bases between the germline ends. Sequences WNHNN (CDR1) and SYGVQD (CDR2) are obtained from the germline V gene (reference sequence).

The meaning of the sample's time point label: week 11, during vaccination. Each vaccine dose, consisting of 300 ug of a 20-mer mutant IDH1 peptide in Montanide, was administered subcutaneously with topical imiquimod. All donors had newly diagnosed IDH1-mutant astrocytomas of WHO grade 3 or 4 that showed loss of nuclear ATRX. The samples were drawn from NOA16, a multicentre, single-arm, open-label phase I trial in Germany that tested a mutant IDH1 peptide vaccine in humans for the first time. The DNeasy Blood and Tissue Kit was used to extract genomic DNA from EDTA blood for TCRB sequencing. The sample was PBMCs, taken from a glioma patient whose treatment included an IDH1 peptide vaccine. The receptor's source is a man aged 40-50 years with glioma. The rearranged chain carries TRBV10-1 and TRBJ2-7; no D gene can be assigned with confidence. The nucleotide sequence is TGCGCCAGCAGTGCCACTCAAATGGGGTCCTACGAGCAGTACTTC. This sequence encodes CASSATQMGSYEQYF.